This TCR beta chain was profiled in a study of liver allograft versus peripheral blood T cells. Study summary: The authors compared T cell receptor repertoires in transplanted livers with those in the peripheral blood of recipients.

There are a few counts of this clonotype. The antigen remains undetermined. Study results and limitations: Liver allograft T cell receptor repertoires were reported to differ from peripheral blood repertoires.

CDR3 size: 11 residues. Germline V gene sequence: CDR1 SEHNR, CDR2 FQNEAQ (reference sequence). Trimming stripped 1 base from V and 6 bases from J, with 2 bases between. TCRdb fed the reads into MiXCR, producing one record per CDR3 protein. The repertoire holds under 2,000 distinct CDR3 sequences, with roughly 15% as singletons. The TCR was taken from a human patient who had a liver transplant. Some T cells may be provided by the graft donor. The chain joins TRBV7-9 to TRBJ2-3; D call uncertain. The chain's CDR3 is CASSLEDTQYF. DNA of the CDR3: TGTGCCAGCAGCTTAGAGGATACGCAGTATTTT.